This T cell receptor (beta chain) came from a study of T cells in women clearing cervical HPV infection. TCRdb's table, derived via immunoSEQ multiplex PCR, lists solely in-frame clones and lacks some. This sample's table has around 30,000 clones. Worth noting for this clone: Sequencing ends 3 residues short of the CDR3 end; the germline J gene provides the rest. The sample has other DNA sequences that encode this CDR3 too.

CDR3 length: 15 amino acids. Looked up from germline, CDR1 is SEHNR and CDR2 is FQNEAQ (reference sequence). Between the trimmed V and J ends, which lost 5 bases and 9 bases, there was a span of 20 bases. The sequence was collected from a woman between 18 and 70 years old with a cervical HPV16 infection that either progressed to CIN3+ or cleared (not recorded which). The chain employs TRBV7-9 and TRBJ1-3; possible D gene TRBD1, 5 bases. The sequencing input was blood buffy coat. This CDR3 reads CASSPPGGGQGTIYF. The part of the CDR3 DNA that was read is TGTGCCAGCAGCCCCCCCGGAGGTGGCCAGGGCACC.